This T cell receptor beta chain comes out of a study of T-cell memory formation after mild COVID-19. At the level of the study: Clustering of TCRs was largely donor specific. The study, taken as a whole, reports: CD4+ clones that contracted lay mainly in CM and EM; CD8+ ones lay in EMRA.

A note on this clonotype: Antigen unknown.

This CDR3 is built from 14 residues. Germline CDR1 reads MDHEN; CDR2 reads SYDVKM. Deletions cut 9 bases from V and 0 bases from J, with 14 bases between. TCRdb redid the calling of the 5' RACE reads with MiXCR, one entry per CDR3 protein. This sample has under 350,000 distinct CDR3 sequences, with about 16% found just once. The chain uses TRBV28 and TRBJ2-5; a weak D match, TRBD1 (6 bases). This TCR was recovered from a man aged 18 to 29 who had mild COVID-19 (a few samples of this study predate the infection). Cell type and time point are not known. Sequencing was performed on PBMCs or a T cell subset sorted from them (not recorded which). The DNA of the CDR3 is TGTGCCAGTGAAGGGGGTCCGTACCAAGAGACCCAGTACTTC. Its protein product is CASEGGPYQETQYF.